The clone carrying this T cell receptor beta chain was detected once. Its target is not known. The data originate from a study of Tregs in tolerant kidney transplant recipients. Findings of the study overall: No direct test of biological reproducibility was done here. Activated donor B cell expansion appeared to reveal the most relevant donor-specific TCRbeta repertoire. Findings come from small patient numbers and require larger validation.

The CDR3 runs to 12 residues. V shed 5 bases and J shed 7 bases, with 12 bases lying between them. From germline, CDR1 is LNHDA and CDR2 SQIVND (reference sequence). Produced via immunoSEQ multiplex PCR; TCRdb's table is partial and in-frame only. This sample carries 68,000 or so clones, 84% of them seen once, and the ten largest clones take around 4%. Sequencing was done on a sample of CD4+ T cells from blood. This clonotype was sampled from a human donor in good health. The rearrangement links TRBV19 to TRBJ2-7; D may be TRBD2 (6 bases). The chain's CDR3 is CASSVARGEQYF. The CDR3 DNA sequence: TGTGCCAGTAGTGTTGCCCGGGGGGAGCAGTACTTC.